This T cell receptor beta chain was identified during a study of cytomegalovirus exposure and HLA in healthy donors. Broader study findings: Later analysis associated a missense DCLRE1C variant with TCR beta V- and J-gene trimming. Productive rates of about 90% or about 30% were seen for most TCR beta V segments in an earlier analysis. It was approximately 150 TCR beta chains that were listed as cytomegalovirus-associated.

Nominally healthy donors provided the samples, though records likely missed some immune exposures. It was with 60 Vbeta and 13 Jbeta primers that the PCR ran. Clones were sequenced by immunoSEQ multiplex PCR, and TCRdb holds only the in-frame ones, with some missing. This table has roughly 99,000 clones, about three quarters appearing once. About this clone: Its antigen is undetermined.

The TCR sequence derives from a man aged 55 to 69 in good health and CMV-seropositive. Sequenced material: PBMCs.

The CDR3 coding sequence is TGTGCCAGCAGCGCTCAGGGGGCAGTGAACACTGAAGCTTTCTTT. It specifies CASSAQGAVNTEAFF. This chain joins TRBV9 and TRBJ1-1, with 8 bases lining up with TRBD1. The CDR3 is 15 amino acids. V was pared by 3 bases and J by 0 bases, with 4 bases of the junction left unmatched. CDR1 and CDR2 (germline): SGDLS, YYNGEE.